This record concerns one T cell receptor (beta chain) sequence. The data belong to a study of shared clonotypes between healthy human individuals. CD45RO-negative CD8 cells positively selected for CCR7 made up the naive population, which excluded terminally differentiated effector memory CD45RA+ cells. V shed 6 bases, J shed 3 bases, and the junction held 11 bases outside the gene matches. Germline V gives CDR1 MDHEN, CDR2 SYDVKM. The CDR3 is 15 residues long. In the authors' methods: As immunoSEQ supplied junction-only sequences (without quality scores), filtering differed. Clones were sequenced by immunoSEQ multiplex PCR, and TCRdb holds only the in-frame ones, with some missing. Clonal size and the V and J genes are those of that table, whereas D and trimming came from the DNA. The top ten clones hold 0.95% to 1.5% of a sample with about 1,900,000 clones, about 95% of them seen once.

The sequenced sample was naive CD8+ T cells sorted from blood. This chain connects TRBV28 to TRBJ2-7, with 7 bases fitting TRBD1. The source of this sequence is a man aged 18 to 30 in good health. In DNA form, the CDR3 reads TGTGCCAGCAGCCCCGGGACAGAAGGCCTCTACGAGCAGTACTTC. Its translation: CASSPGTEGLYEQYF.